The 32 T cell receptor beta chains in this list originate from one sample, sequenced in a study of identifying expanded T cells in peripheral blood. Clones were sequenced by immunoSEQ multiplex PCR, and TCRdb holds only the in-frame ones, with some missing. This sample has approximately 100,000 clones; roughly 86% occur once, and the top ten carry roughly 3.8%. The sequenced material came from blood. The receptor set was obtained from a person aged 18 to 69 in good health.

The chain joins TRBV7-2 to TRBJ2-3; 7 bases agree with TRBD2. Germline V lookup: CDR1 SGHTA, CDR2 FQGNSA. The CDR3 consists of 14 residues. With V trimmed by 3 bases and J by 6 bases, 6 bases remained unmatched. The CDR3 coding sequence is TGTGCCAGCAGCTTGGGGAGGGTAAAGGATACGCAGTATTTT. It specifies CASSLGRVKDTQYF.

The sample holds a few counts of this clone. J is TRBJ1-2 and V is TRBV4-2; D might be TRBD1 (6 bases). The CDR3 runs to 13 residues. V lost 4 bases and J 8 bases, leaving 14 bases between the germline ends. Germline CDR1 LGHNA, CDR2 YNFKEQ. CDR3 sequence: CASSPGGVDGYTF. CDR3 bases: TGTGCCAGCAGCCCGGGGGGCGTCGACGGCTACACCTTC.

This clone was seen a handful of times. CDR3 sequence: CASSEIAAQGADTQYF. Here the CDR3 DNA reads TGTGCCAGCAGTGAAATCGCCGCCCAAGGGGCAGATACGCAGTATTTT. The chain is built from TRBV6-4 and TRBJ2-3, with D perhaps matching TRBD1 (5 bases). Trimming cost V 3 bases and J 4 bases, with 17 bases left between them. The CDR3 runs to 16 residues. Looked up from germline, CDR1 is MRHNA and CDR2 is SNTAGT.

This rearrangement joins TRBV28 to TRBJ1-2; D remains unclear. The CDR3 runs 13 residues. Germline CDR1 and CDR2: MDHEN and SYDVKM. The V end was cut by 6 bases, the J end by 4 bases, with 12 bases between. CDR3 sequence: CASRTAEGYGYTF. In DNA form, the CDR3 reads TGTGCCAGCAGGACGGCCGAAGGCTATGGCTACACCTTC.

The chain couples TRBV19 to TRBJ1-6, with D possibly TRBD1 on 5 matching bases. Trimming shortened V by 3 bases and J by 9 bases, and 12 bases separated the two germline ends. Germline assignment: CDR1 LNHDA and CDR2 SQIVND (reference sequence). The CDR3 length is 14 residues. Here the CDR3 reads CASSIEGYRSPLHF. The CDR3 nucleotides are TGTGCCAGTAGTATCGAGGGGTACCGTTCACCCCTCCACTTT.

V usage is TRBV20-1 and J usage is TRBJ1-2; D unresolved. This CDR3 has 11 residues. Trimming left V 8 bases short and J 8 bases short, with 15 bases between. CDR1 DFQATT and CDR2 SNEGSKA come from the germline V gene (reference sequence). The CDR3 spells CSLTDGYGYTF. The CDR3 DNA sequence: TGCAGTCTAACGGACGGTTACGGCTACACCTTC.

The gene calls are TRBV11-2 and TRBJ2-7; 7 nucleotides align to TRBD1. The CDR3 covers 14 residues. V was clipped by 4 bases and J by 4 bases; unmatched bases: 7. The germline V gene has CDR1 SGHAT and CDR2 FQNNGV. CDR3 nucleotide sequence: TGTGCCAGCAGCTCCCTATCACAGGGGTACGAGCAGTACTTC. It specifies CASSSLSQGYEQYF.

This clone appeared once. This chain links TRBV4-2 with TRBJ2-2; 7 bases are shared with TRBD1. The germline V gene has CDR1 LGHNA and CDR2 YNFKEQ. The J segment lost 2 bases and the V segment lost 3 bases, leaving 12 bases of the junction unmatched. CDR3 length equals 18 residues. The CDR3 DNA sequence: TGTGCCAGCAGCCACGAAGACAGGGACAGCCGAAACACCGGGGAGCTGTTTTTT. Its protein product is CASSHEDRDSRNTGELFF.

In this sample, this clone turned up once. The V and J genes are TRBV30 and TRBJ1-2, with 8 bases fitting TRBD1. This CDR3 has 15 residues. Germline trimming cut 5 bases from V and 4 bases from J; bases unmatched to any gene: 12. Germline V gives CDR1 GTSNPN, CDR2 SVGIG (reference sequence). The CDR3, as DNA: TGTGCCTGGGCTGACGGAGGGACAGGCTCCTATGGCTACACCTTC. Translation: CAWADGGTGSYGYTF.

The J gene is TRBJ2-7, the V gene TRBV6-1, with D tentatively TRBD2 (5 bases). V shed 3 bases and J shed 4 bases, with 16 bases lying between them. This CDR3 is built from 15 residues. Germline CDR1 reads MNHNS; CDR2 reads SASEGT. The CDR3 DNA is TGTGCCAGCAGTGATAGAGCGGCCCCCAATTACGAGCAGTACTTC. Translating gives CASSDRAAPNYEQYF.

This chain uses TRBV19 with TRBJ2-5; D unclear. V was cut by 4 bases and J by 2 bases, with 5 bases left in between. In germline, CDR1 is LNHDA, CDR2 SQIVND (reference sequence). The CDR3 has 12 amino acids. In DNA, the CDR3 is TGTGCCAGTAGTAGCGCACAAGAGACCCAGTACTTC. Translated: CASSSAQETQYF.

The chain employs TRBV9 and TRBJ1-2; D might be TRBD1 (5 bases). V gave up 3 bases and J gave up 3 bases, with 15 bases separating them. The CDR3 is 15 residues long. Germline V gene data show CDR1 as SGDLS and CDR2 as YYNGEE. The CDR3 is CASSARVLGDYGYTF. CDR3 bases: TGTGCCAGCAGCGCCCGAGTCTTAGGGGACTATGGCTACACCTTC. Supplemented by reference TRBV9 and TRBJ1-2, the full variable domain reads DSGVTQTPKHLITATGQRVTLRCSPRSGDLSVYWYQQSLDQGLQFLIQYYNGEERAKGNILERFSAQQFPDLHSELNLSSLELGDSALYFCASSARVLGDYGYTFGSGTRLTVV.

The chain recombines TRBV7-7 with TRBJ2-3; D gene unclear. Germline CDR1 reads SSHAT; CDR2 reads FNYEAQ (reference sequence). Trimming removed 5 bases at V and 8 bases at J, with 20 bases between. This CDR3 is built from 15 residues. The CDR3 DNA follows: TGTGCCAGCAGCAAGCGAGCTGGGATTCTCCCTACGCAGTATTTT. This sequence encodes CASSKRAGILPTQYF.

The rearrangement uses TRBV7-3 and TRBJ2-7; D gene ambiguous. The V gene's germline CDR1 is SGHTA and CDR2 FQGTGA. The V and J ends lost 5 bases and 1 base respectively, with 9 bases between them. This CDR3 comprises 13 residues. CDR3 bases: TGTGCCAGCAGCCACGACGGGTCCTACGAGCAGTACTTC. Amino acid sequence: CASSHDGSYEQYF.

The sample holds one count of this clone. CDR3 protein: CAWDPGTGPNEQFF. As DNA, the CDR3 is TGTGCCTGGGACCCCGGGACAGGCCCTAATGAGCAGTTCTTC. This sequence joins TRBV30 and TRBJ2-1, with 8 positions matching TRBD1. Trimming cost V 5 bases and J 7 bases; bases outside gene matches: 10. The CDR3 contains 14 residues. CDR1 is GTSNPN and CDR2 is SVGIG in the germline V gene (reference sequence).

The chain combines TRBV7-2 with TRBJ1-2; 7 nucleotides agree with TRBD1. Trimming took 5 bases from V and 8 from J; bases not matched to a gene: 17. The CDR3 has 16 residues. Germline CDR1 SGHTA, CDR2 FQGNSA. CDR3 loop: CASSPNREGTDSGYTF. The CDR3 DNA reads as TGTGCCAGCAGCCCCAACCGGGAAGGGACAGATTCCGGCTACACCTTC.

This clone has more than one count but fewer than ten. The genes are TRBV4-3 and TRBJ2-6; a weak D match, TRBD2 (5 bases). The germline V gene encodes CDR1 LGHNA and CDR2 YSLEER. This CDR3 has 16 amino acids. The ends were cut back, 0 bases at V and 4 bases at J, with 10 bases in the middle. CDR3 region: CASSQDLGAGANVLTF. CDR3 coding DNA: TGCGCCAGCAGCCAAGATCTGGGAGCCGGGGCCAACGTCCTGACTTTC.

The chain is built from TRBV18 and TRBJ2-1; 12 bases are shared with TRBD2. This CDR3 contains 17 residues. CDR1 is KGHSH and CDR2 is LQKENI in the germline V gene. V shed 3 bases and J 8 bases; nucleotides not matched to a gene: 11. This CDR3 reads CASSPYLAGGPRDEQFF. CDR3 nucleotide sequence: TGTGCCAGCTCACCGTATCTAGCGGGAGGGCCTCGGGATGAGCAGTTCTTC.

The genes are TRBV9 and TRBJ2-5; 8 bases align to TRBD2. This CDR3 is built from 14 residues. J gave up 2 bases and V 5 bases, and 5 bases lay outside the gene matches. Germline V gives CDR1 SGDLS, CDR2 YYNGEE. CDR3 DNA sequence: TGTGCCAGCAGTTTTAGCGGGGCTCAAGAGACCCAGTACTTC. It is translated as CASSFSGAQETQYF.

The chain uses TRBV28 and TRBJ1-5; 7 bases agree with TRBD1. The CDR3 is made up of 16 amino acids. V lost 5 bases to trimming and J lost 3 bases; unmatched junction nucleotides: 10. Germline CDR1 reads MDHEN; CDR2 reads SYDVKM. The DNA of the CDR3 is TGTGCCAGCAGTGGCTCCGGGACAGTCGCCAATCAGCCCCAGCATTTT. This translates into CASSGSGTVANQPQHF.

The rearrangement links TRBV19 to TRBJ2-3, with 15 positions matching TRBD2. Germline assignment: CDR1 LNHDA and CDR2 SQIVND (reference sequence). The V and J ends lost 0 bases and 3 bases, in that order; junction bases with no gene match: 7. The CDR3 runs 19 residues. CDR3: CASSIDPLGLAGGTDTQYF. DNA for the CDR3: TGTGCCAGTAGTATAGATCCTCTCGGACTAGCGGGAGGGACAGATACGCAGTATTTT.

This chain connects TRBV2 to TRBJ1-5; D remains ambiguous. This CDR3 region has 13 residues. Trimming took off 9 bases at V and 2 bases at J, with 11 bases between the two ends. Germline V gene lookup returns CDR1 SNHLY and CDR2 FYNNEI. CDR3 nucleotide sequence: TGTGCCAGTCACATAGGCCGCAATCAGCCCCAGCATTTT. Translating gives CASHIGRNQPQHF.

This clone was detected once. CDR3 sequence: CASSSNLSNQPQHF. In nucleotides, the CDR3 is TGTGCCAGCAGCTCGAACCTTAGCAATCAGCCCCAGCATTTT. The V gene is TRBV28, the J gene TRBJ1-5; no clear D gene. Trimming pared 6 bases from V and 0 bases from J, leaving 9 bases between. CDR1 is MDHEN, CDR2 SYDVKM, per germline. This CDR3 has 14 residues.

This chain connects TRBV19 to TRBJ1-5, with D maybe TRBD1 (5 bases). This CDR3 contains 16 residues. CDR1 is LNHDA, CDR2 SQIVND, per germline (reference sequence). Trimming left V 2 bases short and J 3 bases short, with 14 bases between. CDR3 sequence: CASSIPRTSSNQPQHF. The CDR3 DNA sequence: TGTGCCAGTAGTATACCCCGGACATCTTCCAATCAGCCCCAGCATTTT.

The chain recombines TRBV28 with TRBJ2-3; TRBD1 matches at 9 bases. CDR1 and CDR2 from the germline V gene are MDHEN and SYDVKM. There are 16 residues in the CDR3. V lost 5 bases and J lost 8; bases outside the gene matches: 14. Here the CDR3 DNA reads TGTGCCAGCAGTCCCAACCCTGGGACAGGGTTTGGTACGCAGTATTTT. Protein: CASSPNPGTGFGTQYF. The complete variable domain, with remaining parts taken from reference TRBV28 and TRBJ2-3, reads DVKVTQSSRYLVKRTGEKVFLECVQDMDHENMFWYRQDPGLGLRLIYFSYDVKMKEKGDIPEGYSVSREKKERFSLILESASTNQTSMYLCASSPNPGTGFGTQYFGPGTRLTVL.

This chain connects TRBV6-4 to TRBJ1-6; a possible D gene is TRBD1 (5 bases). Trimming pared 3 bases from V and 7 bases from J, leaving 13 bases between. This CDR3 comprises 15 residues. Germline assignment: CDR1 MRHNA and CDR2 SNTAGT. Here the CDR3 reads CASSEVQGTNSPLHF. The CDR3 DNA reads TGTGCCAGCAGTGAAGTTCAGGGAACGAATTCACCCCTCCACTTT.

The V and J genes are TRBV18 and TRBJ2-1; 9 positions match TRBD1. Losses at the gene ends were 4 bases for V and 1 base for J; bases not matched to a gene: 5. There are 16 residues in the CDR3. Germline V lookup: CDR1 KGHSH, CDR2 LQKENI. The CDR3 DNA is TGTGCCAGCTCACGGGAACAGGGGGCATCCTACAATGAGCAGTTCTTC. Protein sequence: CASSREQGASYNEQFF.

This clone was observed a handful of times. The V gene is TRBV6-5, the J gene TRBJ2-7, with 7 bases aligning to TRBD2. Germline trimming cut 6 bases from V and 2 bases from J; bases unmatched to any gene: 4. CDR1 MNHEY and CDR2 SVGAGI come from the germline V gene. The CDR3 is 13 residues long. CDR3 DNA sequence: TGTGCCAGCAGCCGGACTAGTGCCTACGAGCAGTACTTC. It translates to CASSRTSAYEQYF.

This clone was counted a single time. The genes are TRBV2 and TRBJ2-5, with D uncertain. Germline-derived CDR1 and CDR2 are SNHLY and FYNNEI. V gave up 7 bases and J gave up 2 bases, with 5 bases separating them. CDR3 size: 11 residues. As DNA, the CDR3 is TGTGCCAGCACCCAGCAAGAGACCCAGTACTTC. Protein sequence: CASTQQETQYF.

The V call is TRBV7-3, the J call TRBJ2-1; 9 bases are shared with TRBD1. CDR3 length: 14 amino acids. J lost 5 bases, V lost 5 bases, and 4 bases had no gene match. In germline, CDR1 is SGHTA, CDR2 FQGTGA. CDR3 amino acids: CASSRGTGNNEQFF. In DNA form, the CDR3 reads TGTGCCAGCAGCCGGGGGACAGGGAACAATGAGCAGTTCTTC.

V gene TRBV7-3 combines with J gene TRBJ2-2; 7 positions agree with TRBD2. J lost 6 bases, V lost 5 bases, and 9 bases had no gene match. Germline loops: CDR1 SGHTA, CDR2 FQGTGA. The CDR3 has 15 residues. CDR3 in amino acids: CASSPTSLGAGELFF. The CDR3 bases are TGTGCCAGCAGCCCGACTAGCCTGGGGGCCGGGGAGCTGTTTTTT.

This clone has just a few counts. The rearrangement uses TRBV7-9 and TRBJ2-7; TRBD2 might be the D (6 bases). From germline, CDR1 is SEHNR and CDR2 FQNEAQ (reference sequence). The CDR3 totals 13 residues. Trimming cost V 5 bases and J 0 bases, with 8 bases left between them. DNA for the CDR3: TGTGCCAGCAGCCCGACTAGCTCCTACGAGCAGTACTTC. Residues: CASSPTSSYEQYF.